These T cell receptor beta chains were read from a single sample in a study of T cells in Graves' hyperthyroidism and ophthalmopathy. TCRdb called the multiplex PCR reads again in MiXCR, with one record for every CDR3 protein. Of roughly 740,000 distinct CDR3 sequences in the sample, roughly 15% are singletons; the top ten hold about 8.4%. The material sequenced was blood. The receptor set was obtained from a man between 18 and 35 years old with Graves' hyperthyroidism. Both conserved end residues are part of each CDR3. Fields, in order: D gene, V gene, J gene, clone size, CDR3 protein, CDR3 DNA. The D gene is left open where the match is weak. A clone size is listed for some rows: how often the clone was seen (once, few, many), or a class if it is expanded.

>TRBD1|TRBV5-8|TRBJ2-2|few
CASSSFPGGATGELFF
TGTGCCAGCAGCTCGTTCCCAGGGGGCGCGACCGGGGAGCTGTTTTTT
>-|TRBV6-1|TRBJ2-6|few
CASSLDPVSGANVLTF
TGTGCCAGCAGCCTGGATCCGGTCTCTGGGGCCAACGTCCTGACTTTC
>-|TRBV20-1|TRBJ2-3|many
CSARAPGSTATDTQYF
TGCAGTGCTAGAGCTCCCGGATCTACCGCCACAGATACGCAGTATTTT
>TRBD1|TRBV30|TRBJ2-7|few
CAWLLKRQGGSYEQYF
TGTGCCTGGCTATTGAAACGACAGGGGGGTTCCTACGAGCAGTACTTC
>-|TRBV7-2|TRBJ2-7|few
CASSLLGQQYF
TGTGCCAGCAGCTTATTGGGACAGCAGTACTTC
>-|TRBV20-1|TRBJ1-1|many
CSARGTRDTEAFF
TGCAGTGCTAGAGGCACCCGGGACACTGAAGCTTTCTTT
>-|TRBV7-8|TRBJ2-1|-
CASSTRIAGNEQFF
TGTGCCAGCAGCACACGCATCGCAGGCAATGAGCAGTTCTTC
>-|TRBV7-9|TRBJ2-7|few
CASSSGLGEVYEQYF
TGTGCCAGCAGTTCCGGGTTGGGGGAGGTCTACGAGCAGTACTTC
>-|TRBV7-9|TRBJ1-1|-
CASSLEGVRQEAFF
TGTGCCAGCAGCTTAGAGGGGGTCAGGCAGGAAGCTTTCTTT
>TRBD1|TRBV19|TRBJ2-7|-
CASSMGTGVGYEQYF
TGTGCCAGTAGTATGGGGACAGGTGTCGGCTACGAGCAGTACTTC
>TRBD2|TRBV4-2|TRBJ2-2|-
CASSPGLARGKAGELFF
TGTGCCAGCAGCCCGGGACTAGCGAGAGGGAAGGCCGGGGAGCTGTTTTTT
>-|TRBV12-3/TRBV12-4|TRBJ2-7|-
CASRRDSTYEQYF
TGTGCCAGCAGGCGGGACAGTACCTACGAGCAGTACTTC
>-|TRBV9|TRBJ2-3|-
CASTYSPYADTQYF
TGTGCCAGCACCTACTCTCCTTATGCAGATACGCAGTATTTT
>TRBD1|TRBV3-1|TRBJ1-2|few
CASSQVDRGVQGYTF
TGTGCCAGCAGCCAAGTGGACAGGGGAGTTCAGGGCTACACCTTC
>-|TRBV20-1|TRBJ1-1|-
CSASRPGMNTEAFF
TGCAGTGCTAGCCGTCCAGGGATGAACACTGAAGCTTTCTTT
>-|TRBV5-1|TRBJ2-3|many
CASSLGEGTDTQYF
TGTGCCAGCAGTTTAGGGGAGGGCACAGATACGCAGTATTTT
>-|TRBV19|TRBJ1-2|-
CASSIPQGGYTF
TGTGCCAGTAGTATCCCTCAGGGTGGCTACACCTTC
>TRBD1|TRBV29-1|TRBJ2-3|-
CSVKLTGGKGDTQYF
TGCAGCGTTAAATTGACAGGGGGCAAGGGAGATACGCAGTATTTT
>-|TRBV15|TRBJ2-7|-
CATSRERSGEQYF
TGTGCCACCAGCAGAGAGAGATCTGGGGAGCAGTACTTC
>TRBD1|TRBV28|TRBJ1-2|many
CASSDFWRTGGYSYTF
TGTGCCAGCAGTGATTTTTGGCGGACAGGGGGCTATAGCTACACCTTC
>TRBD2|TRBV6-2/TRBV6-3|TRBJ2-3|few
CASSYRASGNTDTQYF
TGTGCCAGCAGTTACCGGGCTAGCGGAAACACAGATACGCAGTATTTT
>-|TRBV19|TRBJ1-1|few
CASSPQVGAPNTEAFF
TGTGCCAGTAGTCCCCAAGTCGGGGCCCCAAACACTGAAGCTTTCTTT
>TRBD2|TRBV7-3|TRBJ2-2|few
CASSPGTSGRDNTGELFF
TGTGCCAGCAGCCCCGGGACTAGCGGGAGGGATAACACCGGGGAGCTGTTTTTT
>-|TRBV4-1|TRBJ1-1|few
CASSHQVYGGTEAFF
TGCGCCAGCAGCCATCAAGTTTATGGGGGCACTGAAGCTTTCTTT
>TRBD2|TRBV11-2|TRBJ2-7|many
CASSLGTIYEQYF
TGTGCCAGCAGCCTCGGGACTATCTACGAGCAGTACTTC
>TRBD1|TRBV28|TRBJ2-3|-
CASAGQGADEQYF
TGTGCCAGCGCCGGACAGGGGGCGGATGAGCAGTATTTT
>-|TRBV27|TRBJ1-5|many
CASSGDLTQPQHF
TGTGCCAGCAGCGGGGACCTTACTCAGCCCCAGCATTTT
>TRBD2|TRBV20-1|TRBJ2-7|-
CSAAEEAGGYEQYF
TGCAGTGCAGCGGAAGAAGCGGGAGGTTACGAGCAGTACTTC
>-|TRBV28|TRBJ1-1|many
CASSLPQVGAAFF
TGTGCCAGCAGTTTACCCCAAGTCGGGGCCGCTTTCTTT
>-|TRBV12-3/TRBV12-4|TRBJ2-3|-
CALRRGLTDTQYF
TGTGCCCTTAGAAGAGGGTTGACAGATACGCAGTATTTT
>-|TRBV19|TRBJ2-1|-
CASSIAADAYNEQFF
TGTGCCAGTAGTATAGCCGCAGACGCCTACAATGAGCAGTTCTTC
>-|TRBV2|TRBJ2-4|many
CASSEGSAKNIQYF
TGTGCCAGCAGTGAAGGATCGGCCAAAAACATTCAGTACTTC
>-|TRBV24-1|TRBJ2-7|many
CATSRGHSLNYEQYF
TGTGCCACCAGCCGGGGGCATTCGTTGAACTACGAGCAGTACTTC
>-|TRBV30|TRBJ2-3|many
CAWSGIYPSTDTQYF
TGTGCCTGGAGTGGCATCTACCCTAGCACAGATACGCAGTATTTT
>TRBD1|TRBV19|TRBJ1-1|-
CASTRTGTSNTEAFF
TGTGCCAGTACCCGGACAGGGACTTCGAACACTGAAGCTTTCTTT
>TRBD2|TRBV5-1|TRBJ2-7|few
CASSLTRETYEQYF
TGCGCCAGCAGCTTGACGCGGGAGACGTACGAGCAGTACTTC
>-|TRBV28|TRBJ1-5|few
CASSRGHIPNQPQHF
TGTGCCAGCAGCCGGGGACACATCCCCAATCAGCCCCAGCATTTT
>-|TRBV11-2|TRBJ2-7|many
CASSPKMGRHEQYF
TGTGCCAGCAGCCCAAAAATGGGGCGCCACGAGCAGTACTTC
>-|TRBV15|TRBJ2-3|many
CATSRADTQYF
TGTGCCACCAGCAGAGCGGATACGCAGTATTTT
>TRBD2|TRBV7-9|TRBJ2-7|many
CASSIPGGGSYEQYF
TGTGCCAGCAGTATACCGGGAGGAGGCTCCTACGAGCAGTACTTC
>-|TRBV3-1|TRBJ1-5|-
CASSQDYGIPNQPQHF
TGTGCCAGCAGCCAAGACTACGGGATCCCCAATCAGCCCCAGCATTTT
>-|TRBV7-9|TRBJ2-1|many
CASSPGRSYNEQFF
TGTGCCAGCAGCCCAGGACGGAGCTACAATGAGCAGTTCTTC
>TRBD2|TRBV28|TRBJ2-1|few
CASRTSGYNEQLF
TGTGCCAGCAGGACTAGCGGTTACAATGAGCAGCTCTTC
>TRBD2|TRBV19|TRBJ2-1|many
CASSSGRAFVANEQFF
TGTGCCAGTAGTAGCGGGAGGGCCTTCGTTGCCAATGAGCAGTTCTTC
>TRBD1|TRBV12-3/TRBV12-4|TRBJ1-5|-
CASSQEDRVRPQHF
TGTGCCAGCAGCCAAGAGGACAGGGTACGGCCCCAGCATTTT
>-|TRBV2|TRBJ1-4|many
CASSDRAFNEKLFF
TGTGCCAGCAGTGACAGGGCGTTTAATGAAAAACTGTTTTTT
>-|TRBV6-1|TRBJ2-7|-
CASSRQASGVYEQYF
TGTGCCAGCAGTCGACAGGCGAGTGGCGTCTACGAGCAGTACTTC
>TRBD1|TRBV28|TRBJ2-2|few
CASSLTRTGETGELFF
TGTGCCAGCAGTCTGACGCGGACAGGAGAAACCGGGGAGCTGTTTTTT
>-|TRBV7-8|TRBJ2-1|-
CASSQPGGGTHYNEQFF
TGTGCCAGCAGCCAGCCGGGCGGAGGGACACACTACAATGAGCAGTTCTTC
>-|TRBV28|TRBJ2-2|many
CASSQGTNTGELFF
TGTGCCAGCAGTCAGGGGACGAACACCGGGGAGCTGTTTTTT
>-|TRBV7-8|TRBJ2-1|few
CASSPLNYNEQFF
TGTGCCAGCAGCCCTCTTAACTACAATGAGCAGTTCTTC
>-|TRBV11-3|TRBJ2-2|-
CASSLAEGATGELFF
TGTGCCAGCAGCTTAGCGGAGGGGGCTACCGGGGAGCTGTTTTTT
>-|TRBV24-1|TRBJ2-3|-
CATSDPGATDTQYF
TGTGCCACCAGTGATCCCGGGGCCACAGATACGCAGTATTTT